This T cell receptor beta chain was identified in a study of CD8+CD57+ T cells in acquired aplastic anemia. Overall study: Recorded DNA amounts for sorted CD4+ and CD8+ cells had an average of approximately 2.9 ug. Study-level results: Some 31 CD8+ CDR3 sequences were shared between patients and controls. Patients and controls had CD8+ Simpson's diversity values that were not significantly distinct.

Trimming cost V 4 bases and J 5 bases, with 8 bases left between them. Germline lookup yields CDR1 SQVTM and CDR2 ANQGSEA. The CDR3 runs 11 residues. A word on this clonotype: Its cognate antigen is unknown.

Genomic DNA provided the template from which TCR beta VDJ and CDR3 profiles were obtained. TCRdb re-called the reads through MiXCR, storing one row per CDR3 protein. Of more than 150,000 distinct CDR3 sequences detected, 50% to 75% appear once; the ten largest clones hold more than 45%. The chain recombines TRBV29-1 with TRBJ1-1; the D is unclear. Sequencing used sorted CD4+, CD8+, or CD8+CD57+ T cells (not recorded which) from PBMCs. This sequence was found in a human donor with severe aplastic anemia or a healthy control (not recorded which). The CDR3 is CSVAWGTEAFF. CDR3 in DNA: TGCAGCGTTGCGTGGGGTACTGAAGCTTTCTTT.